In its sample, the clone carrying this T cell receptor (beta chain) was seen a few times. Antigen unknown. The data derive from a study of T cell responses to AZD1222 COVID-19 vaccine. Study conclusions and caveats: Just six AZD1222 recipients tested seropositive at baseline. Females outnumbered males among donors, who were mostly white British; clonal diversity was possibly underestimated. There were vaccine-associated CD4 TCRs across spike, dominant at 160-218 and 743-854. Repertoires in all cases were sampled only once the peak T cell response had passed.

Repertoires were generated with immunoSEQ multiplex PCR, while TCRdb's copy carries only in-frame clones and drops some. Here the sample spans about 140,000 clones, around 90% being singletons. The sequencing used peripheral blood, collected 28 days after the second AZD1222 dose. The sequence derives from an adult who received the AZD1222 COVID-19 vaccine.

The CDR3 nucleotides read TGTGCCAGCAGCCAAGACGGACGGGAAAATGAAAAACTGTTTTTT. The encoded protein is CASSQDGRENEKLFF. J is TRBJ1-4 and V is TRBV4-2; no clear D gene. CDR3 length equals 15 residues. Germline-derived CDR1 and CDR2 are LGHNA and YNFKEQ. V was clipped by 0 bases and J by 5 bases, with 10 bases between them.